This T cell receptor beta chain was documented in a study of cytomegalovirus exposure and HLA in healthy donors (dated 2017 in TCRdb). Background for the entire study: An earlier analysis of approximately 590 of the donors reported about 250 Gb of sequence data and around 120 million unique TCR beta sequences from about 200 million T cells. Among approximately 370 genotyped donors of the cohort, an average of roughly 230,000 unique TCR beta nucleotide sequences was sequenced per donor, of which about 19% were non-productive. Donor age, sex, ethnicity and CMV serostatus were compiled alongside the repertoire data. Five DR-DQ haplotypes were treated as single units for association and clustering because of strong linkage in the cohort. In the later analysis, no new phenotypic data were used to find candidate immune exposures; instead, reliance was placed on TCR beta sequences and their occurrence across donors. To predict cytomegalovirus infection status, the study brought together high-throughput TCR immunosequencing, statistical association of individual TCRs with disease status, and machine learning. In a later analysis, previously published TCR beta repertoires from some 640 donors were re-analyzed and high-resolution HLA genotyping was added so that TCR occurrence patterns could be studied. Of the roughly 400 genotyped donors, 81% were placed in the genetic ancestry cluster associated with self-reported Caucasian donors. All discovery cohort repertoires had been generated on a single sequencing platform. The number of donors typed differed by locus, with about 629-630 for A, B, C, DRB1 and DQB1, roughly 520 for DQA1, 600 to 610 for DPA1, and some 450 for DPB1. The study aimed to test whether cataloging public T cell receptors could reveal signatures of past pathogen exposure. A separate validation cohort of more than 100 different subjects was used in addition to the roughly 700-subject first cohort. Around 320 gigabases of sequencing data and 70 million to 85 million unique TCR sequences were included in an early release covering about 600 HLA-typed donors. To decide whether each TCR beta V gene segment behaved as functional or pseudogenic, an earlier analysis of some 540 of the donors relied on high-throughput TCR beta sequencing. A later genetic analysis took genome-wide SNP genotypes for about 55% of the roughly 670 donors and used that subset as a discovery cohort. HLA typing included class I and class II loci at four-digit resolution. The T cell repertoires of 666 subjects were profiled by immunosequencing and related to cytomegalovirus serostatus. Summary of the overall study and its limitations: A total of fewer than 200 TCR beta chains were listed by the study as associated with cytomegalovirus. The authors suggested that the approach could potentially be generalized to other disease states and immunological phenotypes. Across donors, most TCR sequences were observed very rarely, whereas some public TCRs were present in many individuals. Compared with equally common non-associated chains, HLA-associated TCR beta chains in a later analysis were more clonally expanded and had lower generation probabilities. According to a later analysis, parvovirus B19, influenza, CMV and Epstein-Barr virus appeared linked to several top co-occurrence clusters. A later analysis found that TCR association rates varied across HLA loci, with DRB1 alleles showing the most associated TCRs and HLA-C alleles the fewest. In an earlier analysis of fewer than 700 of the donors, most TCR beta V segments appeared in productive rearrangements about 90% or about 30% of the time, broadly matching IMGT annotations. Over 15 rarely observed V segments, including chromosome 9 orphons, were excluded from the earlier analysis of about 610 of the donors because counts were too low. Correlated functional status among segregating V segments might be attributable to linkage disequilibrium, but an unknown experimental factor could not be ruled out. In this cohort, only TCR beta chains were sequenced, and detectable features were limited by the absence of alpha or paired-chain data. For the cohort, immune exposure information was limited to CMV serostatus. Some IMGT-functional V segments, including TRBV6-2 and TRBV6-3, could not be told apart with the 87-base-pair reads, so those segments were excluded. Because some donors lacked HLA typing at each locus, the association tests relied only on the typed subset. Compared with the roughly 670-donor mean, donors in an Asian-associated ancestry cluster had fewer N-insertions in productive TCRs, according to a later genetic analysis. In vitro tests confirmed that three of the cytomegalovirus-associated TCR beta chains recognize cytomegalovirus antigens. V-gene and J-gene trimming of TCR beta chains was associated with a missense DCLRE1C variant in a later genetic analysis, and the association was replicated in an independent cohort. A later analysis found that most CMV-associated TCR beta chains appeared HLA-restricted, with HLA associations seemingly driven largely by CMV exposure. The sequencing pipeline was judged likely to have produced a cluster of highly shared sequence variants as a technical artifact. When HLA alleles, especially DR and DQ, strongly co-occurred, attributing TCR associations to individual alleles was difficult. A further reported finding was that TCR beta sequences accurately predicted the HLA-A and HLA-B alleles for most subjects in the first cohort. Presence/absence analyses assumed roughly uniform sequencing depth across donors, an assumption that may not hold. At a false discovery rate of 0.05, a later analysis linked approximately 18,000 TCR beta sequences to specific HLA alleles. The classifier was reported to diagnose cytomegalovirus status with high specificity and sensitivity in both the original cohort and the validation cohort.

The cohort comprised some 680 healthy bone marrow donors. Cohort members were all nominally healthy when sampled, although unrecorded immune exposures were likely present. The donor was CMV seropositive and belonged to the group of more than 250 seropositive cohort members. A peripheral blood sample was provided by each donor, and peripheral blood mononuclear cells were used for TCR beta sequencing. The Qiagen DNeasy Blood Extraction Kit was used to extract genomic DNA from the blood cell samples. The library was prepared using the immunoSEQ multiplex PCR assay. For the multiplex PCR, a mixture combining 60 forward primers for TCR Vbeta segments and 13 reverse primers for TCR Jbeta segments was used. The CDR3 region of rearranged TCR beta genes was amplified from genomic DNA with a multiplex PCR assay. The amplified TCR beta libraries were sequenced on the Illumina HiSeq System as 87-base-pair reads. Processing in the source paper ran as follows. A later analysis counted tens of millions of unique TCR beta chains across the 600 to 850 repertoires, and around 12 million of these chains were shared by at least two donors. Raw reads were error-corrected and collapsed into unique sequences by a nearest-neighbor algorithm in which closely related sequences were merged to remove PCR and sequencing errors. V, D and J gene segments were assigned by aligning CDR3 sequences to IMGT reference sequences. For a sequence to be retained, a match of at least six nucleotides to both a V gene segment and a J gene segment was required. A rearrangement was called productive if the CDR3 had no stop codons and remained in frame with V and J, and every other rearrangement was called non-productive. Following IMGT convention, CDR3 was defined as the stretch from the second conserved V-encoded cysteine to the conserved J-encoded phenylalanine. Sequences without an unambiguous match to a single V gene segment were excluded from the earlier analysis of approximately 600 of the donors. In an earlier analysis of a few hundred of the donors, V segments were called functional above 56.7% productive rearrangements and were called segregating when the between-donor standard deviation exceeded 5%. A statistical classification framework was built for diagnosing cytomegalovirus status from the catalog of TCR beta chain sequences. In a later analysis, TCR nucleotide sequences were compared against IMGT/GENE-DB human TR gene sequences so that V and J genes could be assigned. The TCRdist pipeline was used in a later analysis to assign CDR3 sequences and most-parsimonious VDJ recombination scenarios. In a later analysis, each TCR beta chain was defined by its CDR3 amino acid sequence together with its V-gene family, and reads without a unique V-gene family were excluded. As a way to deal with suspected cross-contamination and a sequencing artifact, a later analysis dropped approximately 590 nucleotide sequences that were highly shared and had low generation probability. For each public chain, a later analysis derived a clonal expansion index from normalized ranks of inferred template counts within each repertoire. Generation probabilities in a later analysis came from a VDJ recombination model fitted to out-of-frame rearrangements, and those results were checked against IGoR. Hypergeometric tests were used in a later analysis to score TCR-TCR, TCR-HLA and TCR-CMV co-occurrence, with a repertoire-size bias correction applied to the TCR pairs. False discovery rates were estimated in a later analysis by permuting HLA or CMV assignments 20 times. In a later analysis, co-occurring TCRs were grouped with DBSCAN, and TCRdist sequence similarity was added when clustering was performed within HLA-allele-positive subsets. Repertoires with fewer than 30,000 or more than 120,000 public chains were left out of co-occurrence clustering, as were four to six repertoires with anomalous nucleotide sharing. The table was pulled from immuneACCESS by TCRdb, which kept in-frame rearrangements only. Such tables lose some clones; where checked, under half of the loss comes from unresolved V genes, and the rest has no known cause. Clonal size and the V and J genes are those of that table, whereas D and trimming came from the DNA. The sample table contains some 70,000 clones; only one count was recorded for more than 60% of them. The ten biggest clones cover 12% to 15% of the sample.

Turning to this clone: This receptor's antigen is unknown. Per-nucleotide qualities are absent, and no much larger clonotype sits a single base away.

Germline trimming: 7 bases from V, 2 bases from J; junction bases outside gene matches: 5. The CDR3 sequence holds 13 residues, the cysteine and phenylalanine included. Only the CDR3 part of the read is kept: 39 bases, read in frame from the first base. CDR1 and CDR2 were assigned from the germline V gene as SQVTM and ANQGSEA. Material: PBMCs. This receptor chain uses TRBV29-1 and TRBJ2-1; a stretch of 7 junction bases matches TRBD1. The sequence came from a male donor in good health and CMV-seropositive. The CDR3 loop reads CSAGTETYNEQFF. In nucleotides, the sequence is TGCAGCGCGGGGACAGAAACCTACAATGAGCAGTTCTTC.